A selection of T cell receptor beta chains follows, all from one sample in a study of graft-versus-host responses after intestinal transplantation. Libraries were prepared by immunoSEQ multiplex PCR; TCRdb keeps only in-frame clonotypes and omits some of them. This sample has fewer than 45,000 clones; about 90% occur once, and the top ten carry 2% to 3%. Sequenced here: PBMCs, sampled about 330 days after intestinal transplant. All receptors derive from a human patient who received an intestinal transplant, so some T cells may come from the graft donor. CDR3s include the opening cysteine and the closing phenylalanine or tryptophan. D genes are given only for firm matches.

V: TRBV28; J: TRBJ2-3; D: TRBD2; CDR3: CASRGTSGFSTDTQYF; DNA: TGTGCCAGCAGGGGGACTAGCGGATTTAGCACAGATACGCAGTATTTT
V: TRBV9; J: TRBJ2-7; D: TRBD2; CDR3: CASSVEAGGRYEQYF; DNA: TGTGCCAGCAGCGTAGAAGCGGGAGGTCGGTACGAGCAGTACTTC
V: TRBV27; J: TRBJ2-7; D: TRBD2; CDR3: CASSLIGGRGGEQYF; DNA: TGTGCCAGCAGTTTAATCGGCGGGAGGGGAGGTGAGCAGTACTTC
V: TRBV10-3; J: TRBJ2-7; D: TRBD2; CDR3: CAAGLAGGEQYF; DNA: TGTGCCGCGGGACTAGCGGGAGGCGAGCAGTACTTC
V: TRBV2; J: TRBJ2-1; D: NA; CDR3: CASSDQRPGSNEQFF; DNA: TGTGCCAGCAGTGATCAGCGCCCGGGCTCCAATGAGCAGTTCTTC
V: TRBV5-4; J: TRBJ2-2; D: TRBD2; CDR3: CASSDRSLAGGRTGELFF; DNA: TGTGCCAGCAGCGACCGCTCCCTAGCGGGGGGGCGCACCGGGGAGCTGTTTTTT
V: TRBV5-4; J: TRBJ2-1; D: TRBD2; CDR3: CASSSGLAGVNEQFF; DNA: TGTGCCAGCAGTTCGGGACTAGCGGGAGTGAATGAGCAGTTCTTC
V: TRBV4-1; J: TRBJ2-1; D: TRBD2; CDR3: CASKRTSVSRSKNEQFF; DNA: TGCGCCAGCAAGAGGACTAGCGTTTCTCGGTCTAAGAATGAGCAGTTCTTC
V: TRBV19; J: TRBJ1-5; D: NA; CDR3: CASRLGNQPQHF; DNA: TGTGCCAGTAGACTCGGGAACCAGCCCCAGCATTTT
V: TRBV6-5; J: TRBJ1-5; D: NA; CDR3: CASNPAGVFNQPQHF; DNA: TGTGCCAGCAATCCGGCAGGGGTTTTCAATCAGCCCCAGCATTTT
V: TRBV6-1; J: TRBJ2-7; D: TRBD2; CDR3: CASSGATSGVYEQYF; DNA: TGCGCCTCCTCGGGGGCGACTAGCGGGGTCTACGAGCAGTACTTC
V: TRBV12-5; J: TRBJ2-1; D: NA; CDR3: CASGLSVGNEQFF; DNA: TGTGCTAGTGGTTTGTCGGTGGGGAATGAGCAGTTCTTC
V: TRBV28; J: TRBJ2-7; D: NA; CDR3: CASSPGALPYEQYF; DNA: TGTGCCAGCAGTCCCGGGGCTCTTCCCTACGAGCAGTACTTC
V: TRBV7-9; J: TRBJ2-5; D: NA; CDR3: CASSFLNLLKLVGTQYF; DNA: TGTGCCAGCAGCTTCCTTAATTTACTAAAACTGGTTGGGACCCAGTACTTC
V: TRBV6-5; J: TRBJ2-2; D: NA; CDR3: CASRDMAGELFF; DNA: TGTGCCAGCAGGGACATGGCCGGGGAGCTGTTTTTT
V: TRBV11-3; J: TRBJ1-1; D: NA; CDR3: CASSTTENTEAFF; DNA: TGTGCCAGCAGCACAACAGAAAACACTGAAGCTTTCTTT
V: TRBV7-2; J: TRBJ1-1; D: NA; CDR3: CASSLGQANTEAFF; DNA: TGTGCCAGCAGCTTAGGACAAGCGAACACTGAAGCTTTCTTT
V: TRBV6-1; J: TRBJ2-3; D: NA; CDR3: CASSELVSTDTQYF; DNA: TGTGCCAGCAGTGAATTAGTCAGCACAGATACGCAGTATTTT
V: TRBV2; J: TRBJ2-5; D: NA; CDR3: CASGSGFEDLTPETQYF; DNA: TGTGCCAGCGGGTCGGGTTTCGAGGACCTCACCCCAGAGACCCAGTACTTC
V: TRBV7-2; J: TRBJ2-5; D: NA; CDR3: CASSWGSETQYF; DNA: TGTGCCAGCAGCTGGGGGTCGGAGACCCAGTACTTC
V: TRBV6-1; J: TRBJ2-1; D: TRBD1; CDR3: CASSQPGTGTEQFF; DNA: TGTGCCAGCAGTCAACCCGGGACAGGTACTGAGCAGTTCTTC
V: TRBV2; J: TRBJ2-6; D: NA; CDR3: CASRWEPGANVLTF; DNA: TGTGCCAGCAGATGGGAACCCGGGGCCAACGTCCTGACTTTC